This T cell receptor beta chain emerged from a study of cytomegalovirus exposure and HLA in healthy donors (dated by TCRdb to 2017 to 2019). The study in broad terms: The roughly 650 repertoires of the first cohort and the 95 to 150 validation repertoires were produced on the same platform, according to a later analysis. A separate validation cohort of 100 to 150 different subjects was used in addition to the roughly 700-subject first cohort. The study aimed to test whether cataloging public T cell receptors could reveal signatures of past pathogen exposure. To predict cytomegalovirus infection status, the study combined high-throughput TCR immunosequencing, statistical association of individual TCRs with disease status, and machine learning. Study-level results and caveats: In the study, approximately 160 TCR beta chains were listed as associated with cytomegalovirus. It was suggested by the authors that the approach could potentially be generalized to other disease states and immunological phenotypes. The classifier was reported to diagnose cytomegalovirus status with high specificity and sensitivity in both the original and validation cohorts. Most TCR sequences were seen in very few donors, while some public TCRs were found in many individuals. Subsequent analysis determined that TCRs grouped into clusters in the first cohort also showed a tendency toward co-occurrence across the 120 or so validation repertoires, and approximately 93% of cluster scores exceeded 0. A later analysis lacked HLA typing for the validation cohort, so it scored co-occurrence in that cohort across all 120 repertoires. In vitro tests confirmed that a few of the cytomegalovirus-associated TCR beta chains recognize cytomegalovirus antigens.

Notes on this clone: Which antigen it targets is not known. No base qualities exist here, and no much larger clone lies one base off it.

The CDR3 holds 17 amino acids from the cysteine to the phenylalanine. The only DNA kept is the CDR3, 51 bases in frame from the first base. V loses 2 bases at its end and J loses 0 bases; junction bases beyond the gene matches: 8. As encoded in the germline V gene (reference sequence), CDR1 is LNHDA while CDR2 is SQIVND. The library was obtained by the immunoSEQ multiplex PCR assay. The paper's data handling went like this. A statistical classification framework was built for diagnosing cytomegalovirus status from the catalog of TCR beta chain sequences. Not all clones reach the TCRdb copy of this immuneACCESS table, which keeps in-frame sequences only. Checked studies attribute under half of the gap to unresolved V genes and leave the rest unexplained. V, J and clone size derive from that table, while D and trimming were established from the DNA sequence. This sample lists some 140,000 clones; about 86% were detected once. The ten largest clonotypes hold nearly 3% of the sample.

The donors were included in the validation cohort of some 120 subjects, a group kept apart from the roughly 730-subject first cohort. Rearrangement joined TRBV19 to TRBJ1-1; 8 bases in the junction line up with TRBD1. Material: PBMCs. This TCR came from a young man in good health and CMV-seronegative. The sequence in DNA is TGTGCCAGTAGTATATATAGACAGGGGTTCATGAACACTGAAGCTTTCTTT. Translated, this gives CASSIYRQGFMNTEAFF. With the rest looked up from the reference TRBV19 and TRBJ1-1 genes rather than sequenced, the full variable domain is DGGITQSPKYLFRKEGQNVTLSCEQNLNHDAMYWYRQDPGQGLRLIYYSQIVNDFQKGDIAEGYSVSREKKESFPLTVTSAQKNPTAFYLCASSIYRQGFMNTEAFFGQGTRLTVV.